The present T cell receptor beta chain was sequenced within a study of T cell repertoires in cytomegalovirus infection. Study information: CMV epitopes used comprised recently identified HLA-C-restricted ones and well-studied HLA-B-restricted ones. Indications of both CMV infection and matching HLA type were provided by public TCR beta signatures. Study outcomes and limitations: The ex vivo response was dominated by HLA-C-restricted CMV-specific TCR beta clonotypes. Cumulative frequency of public TCR beta families picked out carriers of CMV plus the relevant HLA.

TCRdb independently ran MiXCR on the reads; one entry per CDR3 protein. The table shows about 150,000 distinct CDR3 sequences, with about 31% occurring only once. This clonotype was counted many times. Its antigen remains unknown. This TCR was sampled from a human donor in good health (CMV status not recorded). Some clones in this sample may be carry-over from other donors' samples. Material: CD8+ T cells from cultured PBMCs, obtained from culture after CMV antigen stimulation.

This CDR3 is CASSLEGGGSTGNSPLHF. CDR3 coding DNA: TGTGCCAGCAGTTTAGAGGGTGGGGGCTCAACCGGTAATTCACCCCTCCACTTT. J is TRBJ1-6 and V is TRBV12-3 or TRBV12-4; D may be TRBD1 (6 bases). This CDR3 is 18 amino acids long. Trimming took off 1 base at V and 6 bases at J, with 19 bases between the two ends.